The 21 T cell receptor beta chains given below trace back to one sample, sequenced in a study of OX40 agonist ivuxolimab in advanced cancers. The method was immunoSEQ multiplex PCR; TCRdb's version includes in-frame clones alone and lacks a portion of them. The sample shows approximately 70,000 clones, roughly nine tenths of them seen only once. The sample was CD4+ or CD8+ T cells sorted from blood, taken in a trial of the OX40 agonist ivuxolimab. These receptors were obtained from an adult with an advanced solid tumor such as melanoma, head and neck, liver or kidney cancer.

CDR3 DNA sequence: TGTGCCATCCGGTCTAGCGGGAGGGGCGAGACCCAGTACTTC. Amino acid sequence: CAIRSSGRGETQYF. The chain joins TRBV10-3 to TRBJ2-5; 12 nucleotides align to TRBD2. V trimming: 8 bases; J trimming: 5 bases; junction bases outside the gene matches: 6. CDR1 is ENHRY and CDR2 is SYGVKD in the germline V gene. The CDR3 totals 14 residues.

This chain connects TRBV6-5 to TRBJ1-6; TRBD1 might be the D (5 bases). In germline, CDR1 is MNHEY, CDR2 SVGAGI. The CDR3 loop spans 14 amino acids. V lost 6 bases to trimming and J lost 5 bases, with 11 bases between them. CDR3 region: CASRPGRNNSPLHF. The CDR3 DNA follows: TGTGCCAGCAGGCCGGGACGAAATAATTCACCCCTCCACTTT.

The CDR3 bases are TGTGCCAGCACTTCGTACATGAACACTGAAGCTTTCTTT. Its translation: CASTSYMNTEAFF. The chain recombines TRBV6-1 with TRBJ1-1; D uncertain. V dropped 7 bases and J dropped 0 bases, with 9 bases sitting between them. CDR3 length: 13 residues. Looked up from germline, CDR1 is MNHNS and CDR2 is SASEGT.

This sequence joins TRBV23-1 and TRBJ1-6; the D gene is possibly TRBD1 (5 bases). TRBV23-1 qualifies as an ORF whose function is uncertain. This CDR3 is 17 amino acids long. The V gene lost 3 bases and the J gene lost 5 bases, with 17 bases spanning the gap. The CDR3 protein is CASSHRKGQRNNSPLHF. CDR3 sequence (DNA): TGCGCCAGCAGTCATAGGAAGGGGCAGAGGAATAATTCACCCCTCCACTTT.

The chain employs TRBV5-4 and TRBJ2-1; TRBD2 agrees at 8 bases. Trimming took 2 bases from V and 1 from J; bases not matched to a gene: 5. The CDR3 loop spans 16 amino acids. The V gene's germline CDR1 is SGHNT and CDR2 YYREEE (reference sequence). Written as DNA, the CDR3 is TGTGCCAGCAGCTTAAGGCTAGCGGGTTCCTACAATGAGCAGTTCTTC. Amino acids: CASSLRLAGSYNEQFF. The variable domain in full, with the rest retrieved from reference TRBV5-4 and TRBJ2-1, is ETGVTQSPTHLIKTRGQQVTLRCSSQSGHNTVSWYQQALGQGPQFIFQYYREEENGRGNFPPRFSGLQFPNYSSELNVNALELDDSALYLCASSLRLAGSYNEQFFGPGTRLTVL.

This chain uses TRBV7-3 with TRBJ2-2, with D perhaps TRBD2 (5 bases). Trimming cost V 0 bases and J 4 bases, with 6 bases left between them. This CDR3 has 14 amino acids. CDR1 and CDR2 (germline): SGHTA, FQGTGA. CDR3 loop: CASSLTGSTGELFF. DNA for the CDR3: TGTGCCAGCAGCTTAACGGGGAGCACCGGGGAGCTGTTTTTT.

This chain connects TRBV12-5 to TRBJ2-2; no firm D call. With 0 bases removed from V and 3 bases from J, the gap between germline ends came to 8 bases. The CDR3 spans 15 residues. CDR1 is LGHNT and CDR2 is FRNRAP in the germline V gene. CDR3 sequence reads: CASGLVRGDTGELFF. CDR3 DNA sequence: TGTGCTAGTGGTTTGGTACGTGGGGACACCGGGGAGCTGTTTTTT. The variable domain in full, with the rest retrieved from reference TRBV12-5 and TRBJ2-2, is DARVTQTPRHKVTEMGQEVTMRCQPILGHNTVFWYRQTMMQGLELLAYFRNRAPLDDSGMPKDRFSAEMPDATLATLKIQPSEPRDSAVYFCASGLVRGDTGELFFGEGSRLTVL.

The chain has TRBV6-1 and TRBJ2-5; D may be TRBD2 (5 bases). V shed 8 bases and J shed 2 bases, with 12 bases lying between them. This CDR3 region has 13 residues. Germline assignment: CDR1 MNHNS and CDR2 SASEGT. The CDR3 region is CASLIRGQETQYF. CDR3 sequence (DNA): TGTGCCAGCCTGATTCGGGGTCAAGAGACCCAGTACTTC.

The chain couples TRBV4-1 to TRBJ2-7; D is unresolved. Germline CDR1 is MGHRA and CDR2 is YSYEKL. V lost 0 bases to trimming and J lost 3 bases, with 15 bases between them. The CDR3 covers 16 residues. CDR3 region: CASSQDRSVRIYEQYF. The CDR3 DNA reads TGCGCCAGCAGCCAAGACCGTTCGGTCAGGATCTACGAGCAGTACTTC.

The J gene is TRBJ1-3, the V gene TRBV18; D not resolved. This CDR3 contains 14 residues. Germline CDR1 KGHSH, CDR2 LQKENI. With 8 bases removed from V and 0 bases from J, the gap between germline ends came to 11 bases. The CDR3 is CASTPTSSGNTIYF. CDR3 in DNA: TGTGCCAGCACGCCCACCTCCTCTGGAAACACCATATATTTT.

The rearrangement joins TRBV7-2 to TRBJ1-2; D is uncertain. CDR3 length: 15 amino acids. V was shortened by 1 base and J by 4 bases, with 13 bases between the two germline ends. Germline V lookup: CDR1 SGHTA, CDR2 FQGNSA. The CDR3 loop reads CASSLVEGWSYGYTF. The CDR3 nucleotides are TGTGCCAGCAGCTTAGTGGAGGGTTGGAGCTATGGCTACACCTTC.

The CDR3 sequence is CASSLQDDTQYF. In DNA, the CDR3 is TGTGCCAGCAGCCTGCAAGATGATACGCAGTATTTT. V is TRBV7-2 and J is TRBJ2-3; D is undetermined. Deletions cut 5 bases from V and 6 bases from J, with 9 bases between. The CDR3 contains 12 residues. Germline V gene data show CDR1 as SGHTA and CDR2 as FQGNSA.

This rearrangement joins TRBV28 to TRBJ1-5, with D possibly being TRBD1 (5 bases). CDR3 length: 13 amino acids. Germline values: CDR1 MDHEN, CDR2 SYDVKM. V was cut by 4 bases and J by 6 bases, with 10 bases left in between. The CDR3 coding sequence is TGTGCCAGCAGTTCTAGGGGCTTTCAGCCCCAGCATTTT. Translating it yields CASSSRGFQPQHF.

The genes are TRBV28 and TRBJ2-3; 9 bases map to TRBD2. The CDR3 is made up of 17 amino acids. V gave up 4 bases and J gave up 0 bases; unmatched junction bases: 8. Germline CDR1 is MDHEN and CDR2 is SYDVKM. The CDR3 loop is CASSSRLAEPSTDTQYF. DNA of the CDR3: TGTGCCAGCAGTTCCCGACTAGCGGAGCCTAGCACAGATACGCAGTATTTT. The variable domain in full, completed from reference TRBV28 and TRBJ2-3, reads DVKVTQSSRYLVKRTGEKVFLECVQDMDHENMFWYRQDPGLGLRLIYFSYDVKMKEKGDIPEGYSVSREKKERFSLILESASTNQTSMYLCASSSRLAEPSTDTQYFGPGTRLTVL.

This clone was counted only a few times. The gene calls are TRBV19 and TRBJ1-6, with 9 nucleotides matching TRBD1. Germline CDR1 LNHDA, CDR2 SQIVND (reference sequence). The CDR3 is made up of 14 amino acids. The V and J ends lost 8 bases and 6 bases, in that order; junction bases with no gene match: 5. Here the CDR3 DNA reads TGTGCCAGTGGGCCGGGACAGGGTAATTCACCCCTCCACTTT. Its protein product is CASGPGQGNSPLHF.

The chain couples TRBV5-4 to TRBJ2-1, with 7 nucleotides matching TRBD2. Trimming cost V 6 bases and J 1 base; bases outside gene matches: 4. This CDR3 has 14 residues. The germline V gene has CDR1 SGHNT and CDR2 YYREEE (reference sequence). CDR3 DNA: TGTGCCAGCATGGCTAGCGGTTCCTACAATGAGCAGTTCTTC. Translating it yields CASMASGSYNEQFF.

The chain combines TRBV5-1 with TRBJ1-1, with TRBD1 as a possible D gene (5 bases). Germline loops: CDR1 SGHRS, CDR2 YFSETQ. Trimming cost V 4 bases and J 0 bases, with 10 bases left between them. CDR3 length equals 14 residues. Here the CDR3 reads CASSGTGLNTEAFF. CDR3 DNA sequence: TGCGCCAGCAGCGGTACAGGTCTGAACACTGAAGCTTTCTTT.

V is TRBV10-3 and J is TRBJ2-1; maybe TRBD1 (5 bases). There are 11 residues in the CDR3. Looked up from germline, CDR1 is ENHRY and CDR2 is SYGVKD. The V end lost 9 bases, the J end lost 10 bases, and 13 bases lay between the germline ends. The CDR3 loop is CAIQAEEEQFF. The CDR3 nucleotides read TGTGCCATACAGGCCGAGGAGGAGCAGTTCTTC.

V is TRBV18 and J is TRBJ1-3; D not resolved. CDR3 size: 16 residues. With 3 bases removed from V and 0 bases from J, the gap between germline ends came to 12 bases. In germline, CDR1 is KGHSH, CDR2 LQKENI. CDR3: CASSPRTDSSGNTIYF. CDR3 nucleotides: TGTGCCAGCTCACCCAGGACCGATAGCTCTGGAAACACCATATATTTT.

The gene calls are TRBV10-2 and TRBJ2-2, with D tentatively TRBD1 (5 bases). The CDR3 consists of 13 residues. Germline CDR1 reads WSHSY; CDR2 reads SAAADI. V gave up 6 bases and J gave up 6 bases, with 11 bases separating them. The CDR3 region has the DNA TGCGCCAGCAGGGAACAGGTGTCCGGGGAGCTGTTTTTT. This gives the protein CASREQVSGELFF.

The chain has TRBV11-3 and TRBJ1-4, with D perhaps TRBD1 (6 bases). Per the germline V gene, CDR1 is SGHNT and CDR2 is YENEEA. V dropped 0 bases and J dropped 0 bases, with 11 bases sitting between them. This CDR3 comprises 17 residues. CDR3 loop: CASSLDNRDATNEKLFF. The CDR3 DNA is TGTGCCAGCAGCTTAGATAACAGGGATGCAACTAATGAAAAACTGTTTTTT.